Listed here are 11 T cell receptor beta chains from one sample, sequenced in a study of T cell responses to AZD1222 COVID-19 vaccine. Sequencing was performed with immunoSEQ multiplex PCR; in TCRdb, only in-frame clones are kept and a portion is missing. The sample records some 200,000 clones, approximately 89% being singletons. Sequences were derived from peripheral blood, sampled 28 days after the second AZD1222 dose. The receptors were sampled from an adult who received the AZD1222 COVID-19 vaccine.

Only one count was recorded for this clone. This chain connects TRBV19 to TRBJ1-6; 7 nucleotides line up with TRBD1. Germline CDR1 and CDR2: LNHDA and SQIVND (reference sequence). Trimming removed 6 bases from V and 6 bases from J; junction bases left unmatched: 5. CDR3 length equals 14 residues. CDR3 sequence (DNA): TGTGCCAGTAGCCTACAGGGGTCTAATTCACCCCTCCACTTT. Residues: CASSLQGSNSPLHF.

The CDR3 DNA reads TGTGCCAGCAGCGACGGCGGGATGTACGAGCAGTACTTC. As protein: CASSDGGMYEQYF. This chain connects TRBV9 to TRBJ2-7; TRBD2 might be the D (6 bases). CDR3 length equals 13 residues. Trimming left V 3 bases short and J 4 bases short, with 11 bases between. Germline V gene data show CDR1 as SGDLS and CDR2 as YYNGEE.

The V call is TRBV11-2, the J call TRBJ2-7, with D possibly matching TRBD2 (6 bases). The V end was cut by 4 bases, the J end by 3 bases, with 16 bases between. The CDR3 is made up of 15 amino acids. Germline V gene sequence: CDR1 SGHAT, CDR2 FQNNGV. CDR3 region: CASSSVVSGDYEQYF. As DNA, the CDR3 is TGTGCCAGCAGCTCCGTGGTGTCGGGGGACTACGAGCAGTACTTC.

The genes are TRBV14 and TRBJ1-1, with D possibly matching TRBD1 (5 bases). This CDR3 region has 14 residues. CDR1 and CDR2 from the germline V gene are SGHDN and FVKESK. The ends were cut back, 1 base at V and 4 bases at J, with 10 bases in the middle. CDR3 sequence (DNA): TGTGCCAGCAGCCAAGGGGGCGCAAGCACTGAAGCTTTCTTT. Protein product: CASSQGGASTEAFF.

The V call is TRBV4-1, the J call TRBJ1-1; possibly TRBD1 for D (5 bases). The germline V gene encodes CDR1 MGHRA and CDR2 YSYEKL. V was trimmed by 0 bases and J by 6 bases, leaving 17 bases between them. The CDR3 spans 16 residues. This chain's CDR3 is CASSQEGGREGSEAFF. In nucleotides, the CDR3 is TGCGCCAGCAGCCAAGAAGGAGGCAGGGAGGGTTCTGAAGCTTTCTTT.

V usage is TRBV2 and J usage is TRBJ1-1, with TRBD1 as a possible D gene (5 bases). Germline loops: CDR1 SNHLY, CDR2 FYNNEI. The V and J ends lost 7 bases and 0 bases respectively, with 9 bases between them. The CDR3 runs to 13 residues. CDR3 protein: CASTVQVNTEAFF. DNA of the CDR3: TGTGCCAGCACCGTACAGGTGAACACTGAAGCTTTCTTT.

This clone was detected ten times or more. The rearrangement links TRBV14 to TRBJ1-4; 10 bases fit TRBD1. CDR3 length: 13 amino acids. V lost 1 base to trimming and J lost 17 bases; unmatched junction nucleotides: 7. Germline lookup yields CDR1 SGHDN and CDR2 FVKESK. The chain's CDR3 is CASSQVSGTGAFF. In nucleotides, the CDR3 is TGTGCCAGCAGCCAAGTCTCCGGGACAGGGGCCTTTTTT.

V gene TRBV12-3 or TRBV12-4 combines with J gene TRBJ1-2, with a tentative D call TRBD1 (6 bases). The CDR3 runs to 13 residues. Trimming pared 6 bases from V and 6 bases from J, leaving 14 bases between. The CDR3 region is CASRQQGNHGYTF. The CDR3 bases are TGTGCCAGCAGACAACAGGGAAATCATGGCTACACCTTC.

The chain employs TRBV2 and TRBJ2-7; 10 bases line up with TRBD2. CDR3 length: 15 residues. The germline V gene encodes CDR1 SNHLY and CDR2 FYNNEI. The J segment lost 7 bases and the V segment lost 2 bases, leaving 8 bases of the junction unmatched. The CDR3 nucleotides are TGTGCCAGCAGTGAATGGTCTAGCGGGAGTAGGGAGCAGTACTTC. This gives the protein CASSEWSSGSREQYF.

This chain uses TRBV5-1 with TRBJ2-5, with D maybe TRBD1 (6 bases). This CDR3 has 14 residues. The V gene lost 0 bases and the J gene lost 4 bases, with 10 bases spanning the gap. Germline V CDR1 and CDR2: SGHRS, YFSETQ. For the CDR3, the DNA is TGCGCCAGCAGCTTGGGGGCAGGGGTAGAGACCCAGTACTTC. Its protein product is CASSLGAGVETQYF.

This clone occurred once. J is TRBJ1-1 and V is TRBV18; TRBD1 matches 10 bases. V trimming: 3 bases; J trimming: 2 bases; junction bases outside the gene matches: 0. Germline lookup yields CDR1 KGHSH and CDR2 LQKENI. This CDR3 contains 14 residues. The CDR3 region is CASSPTGGNTEAFF. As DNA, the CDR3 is TGTGCCAGCTCACCGACAGGGGGCAACACTGAAGCTTTCTTT.